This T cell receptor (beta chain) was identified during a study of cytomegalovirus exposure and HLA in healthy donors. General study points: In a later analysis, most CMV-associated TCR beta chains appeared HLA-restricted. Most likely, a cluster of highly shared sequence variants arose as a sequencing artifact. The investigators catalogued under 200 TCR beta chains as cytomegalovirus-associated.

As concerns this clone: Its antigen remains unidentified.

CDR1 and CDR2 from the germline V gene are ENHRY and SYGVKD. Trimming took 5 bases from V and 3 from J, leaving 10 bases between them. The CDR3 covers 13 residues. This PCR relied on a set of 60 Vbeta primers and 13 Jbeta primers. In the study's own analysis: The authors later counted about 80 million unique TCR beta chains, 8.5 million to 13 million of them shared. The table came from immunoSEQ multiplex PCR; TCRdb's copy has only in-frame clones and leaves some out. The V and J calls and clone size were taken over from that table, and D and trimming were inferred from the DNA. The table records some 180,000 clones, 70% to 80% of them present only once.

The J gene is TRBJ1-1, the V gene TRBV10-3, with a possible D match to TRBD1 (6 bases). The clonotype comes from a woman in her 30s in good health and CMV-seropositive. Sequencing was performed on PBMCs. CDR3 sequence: CAISLAGDTEAFF. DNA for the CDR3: TGTGCCATCAGTTTGGCAGGGGACACTGAAGCTTTCTTT.